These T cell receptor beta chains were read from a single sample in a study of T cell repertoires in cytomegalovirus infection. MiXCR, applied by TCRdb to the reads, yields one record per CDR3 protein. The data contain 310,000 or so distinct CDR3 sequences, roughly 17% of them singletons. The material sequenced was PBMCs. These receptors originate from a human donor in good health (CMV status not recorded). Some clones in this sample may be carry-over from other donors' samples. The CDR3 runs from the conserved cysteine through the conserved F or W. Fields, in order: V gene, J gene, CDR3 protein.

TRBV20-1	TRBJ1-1	CSAPTGTDTEAFF
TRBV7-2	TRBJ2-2	CASSSRVWGTGELFF
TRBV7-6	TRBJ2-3	CASSLEAGASTDTQYF
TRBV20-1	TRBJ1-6	CSARGRGYNSPLHF
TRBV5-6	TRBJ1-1	CASSRRLTEAFF
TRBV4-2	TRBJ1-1	CASSQVQGTTTEAFF
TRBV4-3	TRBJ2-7	CASSQGRGGTYEQYF
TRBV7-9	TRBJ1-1	CASSLVVNTEAFF
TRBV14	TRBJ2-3	CASRKGPDTQYF
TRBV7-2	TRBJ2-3	CASSLRFADTQYF
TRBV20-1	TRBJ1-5	CSARGRSNQPQHF
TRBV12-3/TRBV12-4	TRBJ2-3	CASSFGRRGLAGSTDTQYF
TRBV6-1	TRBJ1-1	CASSEQVFRNTEAFF
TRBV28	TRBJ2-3	CASSVSGGGTDTQYF
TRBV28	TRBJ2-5	CASPGVGQETQYF
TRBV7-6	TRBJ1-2	CASSPTANLYGYTF
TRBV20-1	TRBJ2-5	CSATTTPGSNQETQYF
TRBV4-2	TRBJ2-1	CASSQDTGGVSYNEQFF
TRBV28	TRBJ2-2	CASSLSVSWTGNTGELFF
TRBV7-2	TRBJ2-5	CASSFYLQETQYF
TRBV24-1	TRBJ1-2	CATSDRTVYYGYTF
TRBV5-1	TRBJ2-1	CASSLGSNEQFF
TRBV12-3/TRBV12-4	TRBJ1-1	CASSPGRGINTEAFF
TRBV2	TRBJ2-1	CASSESASPMDNEQFF
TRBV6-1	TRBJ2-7	CASALLALSSYEQYF
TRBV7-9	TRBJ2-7	CASSARDGKVEQYF
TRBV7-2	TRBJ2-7	CASSSTGTVVSYEQYF
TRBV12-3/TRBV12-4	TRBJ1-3	CASTLGTGPLSGNTIYF
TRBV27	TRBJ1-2	CASSLSGANYGYTF
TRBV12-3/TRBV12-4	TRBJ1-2	CASSFGGAGGYTF
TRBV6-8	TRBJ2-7	CASSYSPPSLAGGSYEQYF
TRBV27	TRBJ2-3	CASSRQVMTGTDTQYF
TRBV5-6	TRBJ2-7	CASSVGPPAAYEQYF
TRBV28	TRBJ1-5	CASLPGGGQPQHF
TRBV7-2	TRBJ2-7	CASSFRELYEQYF
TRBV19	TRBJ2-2	CASSIERGSGELFF
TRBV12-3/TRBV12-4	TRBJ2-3	CASRGQGSTDTQYF
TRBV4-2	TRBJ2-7	CASSSGTSGGAYEQYF
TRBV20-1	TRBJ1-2	CSARANTWEDIGYTF
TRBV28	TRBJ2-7	CASSLSGTGIEQYF
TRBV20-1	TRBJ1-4	CSASTLGAEKLFF
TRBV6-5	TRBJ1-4	CASSYSWQGGEKLFF
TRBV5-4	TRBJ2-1	CASSPGTAYYNEQFF
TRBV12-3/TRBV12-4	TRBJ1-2	CASSGGGQGNYGYTF
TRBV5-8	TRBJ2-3	CASSPPLGISSTDTQYF
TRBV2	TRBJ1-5	CASSDRTVRGQPQHF
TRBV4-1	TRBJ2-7	CASSQGQGDSYEQYF
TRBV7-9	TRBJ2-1	CASSRGEAYNEQFF
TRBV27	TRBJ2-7	CASSLYGSGAYEQYF
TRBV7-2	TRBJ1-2	CASSSRAGNNGYTF
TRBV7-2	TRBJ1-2	CASSPTGGKGYTF
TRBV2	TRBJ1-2	CASSMTSSLAGSSSGYTF
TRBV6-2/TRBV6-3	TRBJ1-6	CASSFDRDASPLHF